This T cell receptor beta chain was found in a study of CD8+ T cells in alopecia areata. About the study: Treatment comprised oral tofacitinib, 5 to 10 mg twice daily, in treated patients. General study points: Many of the expanded lesional clones endured in scalp and blood while on tofacitinib.

Treatment specified: oral pan-JAK inhibitor, 5-10 mg twice daily. Those with alopecia areata gave lesional scalp punch biopsies and peripheral blood. A word on this clone: No antigen is known for it.

RNA was extracted and reverse transcribed into cDNA as the sequencing template. Profiling relied on immunoSEQ multiplex PCR, and the TCRdb table lists in-frame clones only, not all of them. Among 210,000 or so clones listed, approximately 72% were seen once. The CDR3 runs 12 residues. Trimming took 1 base from V and 6 from J; bases not matched to a gene: 0. In germline, CDR1 is GTSNPN, CDR2 SVGIG (reference sequence). The receptor's source is a human donor with alopecia areata. The V call is TRBV30, the J call TRBJ1-5, with 7 positions matching TRBD1. The specimen comprised CD4+ T cells sorted from blood, sampled at approximately week 42, from a patient treated with tofacitinib. The CDR3, as DNA: TGTGCCTGGAGTGCAGGGGGTCAGCCCCAGCATTTT. Translated, it gives CAWSAGGQPQHF.